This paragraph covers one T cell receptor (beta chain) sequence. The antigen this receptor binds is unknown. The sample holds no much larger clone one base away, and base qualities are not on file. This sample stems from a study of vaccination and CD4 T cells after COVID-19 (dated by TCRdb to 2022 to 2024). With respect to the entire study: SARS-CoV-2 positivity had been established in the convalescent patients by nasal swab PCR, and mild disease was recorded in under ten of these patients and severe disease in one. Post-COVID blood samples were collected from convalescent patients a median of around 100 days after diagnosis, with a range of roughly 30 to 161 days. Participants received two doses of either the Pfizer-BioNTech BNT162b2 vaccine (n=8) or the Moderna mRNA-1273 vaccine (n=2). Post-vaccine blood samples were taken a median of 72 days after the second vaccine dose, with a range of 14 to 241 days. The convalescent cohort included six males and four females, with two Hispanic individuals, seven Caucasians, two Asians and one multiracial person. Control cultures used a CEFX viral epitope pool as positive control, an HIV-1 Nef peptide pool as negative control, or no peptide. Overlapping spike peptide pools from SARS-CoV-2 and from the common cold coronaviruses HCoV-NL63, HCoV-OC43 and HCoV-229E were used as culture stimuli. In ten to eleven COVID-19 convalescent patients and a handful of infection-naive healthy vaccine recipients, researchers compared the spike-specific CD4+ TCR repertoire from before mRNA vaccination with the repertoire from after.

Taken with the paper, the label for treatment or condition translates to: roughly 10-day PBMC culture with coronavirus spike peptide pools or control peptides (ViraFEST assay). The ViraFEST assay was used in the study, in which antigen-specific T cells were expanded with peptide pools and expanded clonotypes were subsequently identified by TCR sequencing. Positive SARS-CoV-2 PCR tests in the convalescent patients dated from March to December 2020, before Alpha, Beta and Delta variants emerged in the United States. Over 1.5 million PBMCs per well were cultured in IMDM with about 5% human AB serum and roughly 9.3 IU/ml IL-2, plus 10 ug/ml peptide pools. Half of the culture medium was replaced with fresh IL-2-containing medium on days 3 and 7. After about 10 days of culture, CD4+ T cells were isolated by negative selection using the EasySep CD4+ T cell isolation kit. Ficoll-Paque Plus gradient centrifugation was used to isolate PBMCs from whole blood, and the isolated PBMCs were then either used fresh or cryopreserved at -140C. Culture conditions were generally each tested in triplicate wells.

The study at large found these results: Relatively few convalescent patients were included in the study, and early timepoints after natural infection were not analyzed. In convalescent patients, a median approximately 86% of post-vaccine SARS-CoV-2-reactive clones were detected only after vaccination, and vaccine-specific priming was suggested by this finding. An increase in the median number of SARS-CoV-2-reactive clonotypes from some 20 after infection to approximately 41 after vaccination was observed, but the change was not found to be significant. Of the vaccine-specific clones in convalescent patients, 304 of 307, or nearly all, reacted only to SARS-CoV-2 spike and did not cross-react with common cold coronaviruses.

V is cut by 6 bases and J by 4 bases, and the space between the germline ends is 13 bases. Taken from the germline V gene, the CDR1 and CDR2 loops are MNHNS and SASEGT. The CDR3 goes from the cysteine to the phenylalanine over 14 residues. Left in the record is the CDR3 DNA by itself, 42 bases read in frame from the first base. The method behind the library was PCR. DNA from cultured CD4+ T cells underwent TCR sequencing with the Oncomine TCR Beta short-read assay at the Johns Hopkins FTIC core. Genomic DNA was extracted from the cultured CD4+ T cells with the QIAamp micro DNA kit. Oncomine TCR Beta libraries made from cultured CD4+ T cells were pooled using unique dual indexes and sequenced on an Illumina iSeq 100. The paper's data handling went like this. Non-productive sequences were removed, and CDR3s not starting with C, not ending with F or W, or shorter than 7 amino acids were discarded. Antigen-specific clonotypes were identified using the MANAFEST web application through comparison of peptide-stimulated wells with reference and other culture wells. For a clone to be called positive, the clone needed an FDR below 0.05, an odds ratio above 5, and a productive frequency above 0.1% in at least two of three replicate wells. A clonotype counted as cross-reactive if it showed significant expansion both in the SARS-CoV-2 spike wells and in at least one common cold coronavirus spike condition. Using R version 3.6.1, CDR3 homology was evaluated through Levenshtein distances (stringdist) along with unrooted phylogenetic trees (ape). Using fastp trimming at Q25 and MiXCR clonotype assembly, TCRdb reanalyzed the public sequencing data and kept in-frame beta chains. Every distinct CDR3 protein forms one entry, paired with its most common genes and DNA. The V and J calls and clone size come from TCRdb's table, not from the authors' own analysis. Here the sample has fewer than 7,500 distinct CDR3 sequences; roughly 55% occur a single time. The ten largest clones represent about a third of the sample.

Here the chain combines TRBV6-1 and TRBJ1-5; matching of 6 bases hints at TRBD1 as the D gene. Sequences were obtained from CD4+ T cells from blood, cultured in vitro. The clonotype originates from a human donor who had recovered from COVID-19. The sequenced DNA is TGTGCCAGCAGACCCTCAGGGGTGAATCAGCCCCAGCATTTT. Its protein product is CASRPSGVNQPQHF.